Shown below are 28 T cell receptor beta chains from a single sample sequenced in a study of blood T cell repertoires in COVID-19 (dated by TCRdb to the early 2020s). Library prep was done by the immunoSEQ multiplex PCR assay. In its TCRdb copy, this immuneACCESS table keeps in-frame sequences only and misses some clones. Where compared with another copy, unresolved V genes explain less than half of these, and the others have no known cause. The sample table holds over 150,000 clones, of which around 87% were seen once. The ten largest make up less than 3% of the sample. Sequenced: peripheral blood. Receptor source: a man aged 35-49 years with active or convalescent COVID-19.

This clone was counted a few times. The chain is built from TRBV5-1 and TRBJ1-4; D not certain. From germline, CDR1 is SGHRS and CDR2 YFSETQ. The CDR3 extends over 14 amino acids. V shed 2 bases and J shed 4 bases, with 9 bases lying between them. CDR3 sequence: CASSFEDYNEKLFF. The CDR3 DNA is TGCGCCAGCAGCTTCGAGGATTATAATGAAAAACTGTTTTTT.

This clone was observed a single time. The chain has TRBV7-6 and TRBJ2-2; TRBD1 matches 7 bases. Per germline, CDR1 SGHVS and CDR2 FNYEAQ. V shed 4 bases and J 5 bases; nucleotides not matched to a gene: 13. The CDR3 is 17 residues long. CDR3 residues: CASSSGSGTVLTGELFF. CDR3 DNA sequence: TGTGCCAGCAGCTCCGGATCCGGGACAGTGCTTACCGGGGAGCTGTTTTTT.

The rearrangement links TRBV29-1 to TRBJ1-5; no definite D call. The V and J ends lost 3 bases and 5 bases respectively, with 8 bases between them. This CDR3 is built from 12 residues. CDR1 SQVTM and CDR2 ANQGSEA come from the germline V gene. The CDR3: CSVEVGDQPQHF. CDR3 DNA sequence: TGCAGCGTTGAGGTCGGAGATCAGCCCCAGCATTTT.

The rearrangement links TRBV18 to TRBJ2-5, with 7 bases matching TRBD1. The CDR3 covers 15 residues. Germline-derived CDR1 and CDR2 are KGHSH and LQKENI. J gave up 5 bases and V 3 bases, and 9 bases lay outside the gene matches. CDR3 nucleotides: TGTGCCAGCTCACCCCTCACAGGGGTACAGGAGACCCAGTACTTC. This sequence encodes CASSPLTGVQETQYF.

The V and J genes are TRBV27 and TRBJ1-1, with 8 bases lining up with TRBD1. The CDR3 extends over 14 amino acids. Germline assignment: CDR1 MNHEY and CDR2 SMNVEV (reference sequence). The V and J ends lost 3 bases and 3 bases, in that order; junction bases with no gene match: 3. CDR3 sequence (DNA): TGTGCCAGCAGTTTGGGCAGGGGGCACACTGAAGCTTTCTTT. Residues: CASSLGRGHTEAFF.

This clone was recorded once. This rearrangement joins TRBV27 to TRBJ2-1; D might be TRBD2 (5 bases). The CDR3 has 16 residues. The germline CDR1 and CDR2 sequences are MNHEY and SMNVEV (reference sequence). V lost 0 bases and J lost 8, with 17 bases in between. CDR3 in DNA: TGTGCCAGCAGTTTATCGGTTGGGAGTGGGAGTTATGAGCAGTTCTTC. Its protein product is CASSLSVGSGSYEQFF.

The chain is built from TRBV28 and TRBJ1-4, with TRBD1 as a possible D gene (5 bases). The ends were cut back, 1 base at V and 10 bases at J, with 16 bases in the middle. Germline CDR1 MDHEN, CDR2 SYDVKM. The CDR3 is made up of 15 amino acids. The CDR3 sequence: CASSLLPGFGGKLFF. The CDR3 nucleotides read TGTGCCAGCAGTTTATTGCCCGGGTTCGGGGGAAAACTGTTTTTT.

This rearrangement joins TRBV6-6 to TRBJ2-5; D possibly corresponds to TRBD1 (5 bases). V lost 2 bases and J lost 1, with 5 bases in between. This CDR3 is 13 amino acids long. CDR1 is MNHNY, CDR2 SVGAGI, per germline (reference sequence). CDR3 in amino acids: CASSYRGQETQYF. CDR3 sequence (DNA): TGTGCCAGCAGTTACAGGGGCCAAGAGACCCAGTACTTC.

A single count supports this clone. The CDR3 region is CASSLVTSDWVQFF. In DNA form, the CDR3 reads TGTGCCAGCAGCTTAGTTACTAGCGATTGGGTGCAGTTCTTC. This chain links TRBV7-9 with TRBJ2-1; 7 nucleotides match TRBD2. V lost 1 base to trimming and J lost 12 bases; unmatched junction nucleotides: 9. Germline loops: CDR1 SEHNR, CDR2 FQNEAQ (reference sequence). The CDR3 covers 14 residues.

This rearrangement joins TRBV18 to TRBJ1-6; D gene unclear. The germline gives CDR1 KGHSH, CDR2 LQKENI. Trimming cost V 2 bases and J 7 bases, with 12 bases left between them. This CDR3 has 15 residues. This CDR3 reads CASSPSGLGNSPLHF. CDR3 nucleotide sequence: TGTGCCAGCTCACCAAGCGGGCTAGGCAATTCACCCCTCCACTTT.

In its sample, this clone was seen a few times. This chain joins TRBV4-1 and TRBJ1-6; 9 bases align to TRBD1. CDR3 length equals 15 residues. V lost 0 bases to trimming and J lost 6 bases; unmatched junction nucleotides: 0. Germline V gene sequence: CDR1 MGHRA, CDR2 YSYEKL. The CDR3 region has the DNA TGCGCCAGCAGCCAAGAGGGACAGGGTAATTCACCCCTCCACTTT. Amino acids: CASSQEGQGNSPLHF.

The chain carries TRBV9 and TRBJ2-7, with TRBD2 as a possible D gene (6 bases). Trimming took 4 bases from V and 4 from J, leaving 9 bases between them. This CDR3 is built from 12 residues. The germline CDR1 and CDR2 sequences are SGDLS and YYNGEE. The CDR3 here is CASSTGGYEQYF. In DNA form, the CDR3 reads TGTGCCAGCAGCACAGGAGGGTACGAGCAGTACTTC.

The chain employs TRBV19 and TRBJ1-3; 7 bases match TRBD1. Per the germline V gene, CDR1 is LNHDA and CDR2 is SQIVND (reference sequence). The CDR3 totals 15 residues. Trimming at V came to 4 bases and at J to 5 bases, leaving 8 bases not matched to a gene. CDR3 sequence: CASSNPYRGRNTIYF. The CDR3 DNA is TGTGCCAGTAGTAACCCGTACAGGGGAAGAAACACCATATATTTT. Complete variable domain (other parts from reference TRBV19 and TRBJ1-3): DGGITQSPKYLFRKEGQNVTLSCEQNLNHDAMYWYRQDPGQGLRLIYYSQIVNDFQKGDIAEGYSVSREKKESFPLTVTSAQKNPTAFYLCASSNPYRGRNTIYFGEGSWLTVV.

The chain carries TRBV5-4 and TRBJ1-1; the D is unclear. Trimming pared 2 bases from V and 1 base from J, leaving 6 bases between. The CDR3 length is 13 residues. Germline CDR1 is SGHNT and CDR2 is YYREEE (reference sequence). CDR3 nucleotides: TGTGCCAGCAGCTTTAGAGAGAACACTGAAGCTTTCTTT. It specifies CASSFRENTEAFF.

The chain combines TRBV7-2 with TRBJ1-3; D is unresolved. This CDR3 is built from 14 residues. CDR1 and CDR2 from the germline V gene are SGHTA and FQGNSA. V lost 2 bases and J 7 bases, leaving 12 bases between the germline ends. The CDR3 reads CASSLMEPGNTIYF. The CDR3, as DNA: TGTGCCAGCAGCTTAATGGAACCGGGGAACACCATATATTTT.

The chain combines TRBV6-5 with TRBJ1-2, with TRBD1 as a possible D gene (5 bases). V lost 0 bases and J 4 bases, leaving 12 bases between the germline ends. The CDR3 is 15 amino acids. In germline, CDR1 is MNHEY, CDR2 SVGAGI. Written as DNA, the CDR3 is TGTGCCAGCAGTTACTCCGTGACAGCGGGCTATGGCTACACCTTC. The encoded protein is CASSYSVTAGYGYTF.

The chain employs TRBV12-3 or TRBV12-4 and TRBJ1-2, with D perhaps TRBD1 (5 bases). This CDR3 is built from 13 residues. Trimming stripped 3 bases from V and 3 bases from J, with 8 bases between. In DNA form, the CDR3 reads TGTGCCAGCAGTTTGGGACTGTACTATGGCTACACCTTC. Protein product: CASSLGLYYGYTF.

The chain combines TRBV2 with TRBJ2-3; possible D gene TRBD1, 5 bases. The CDR3 totals 15 residues. V shed 4 bases and J shed 5 bases, with 16 bases lying between them. CDR1 is SNHLY and CDR2 is FYNNEI in the germline V gene. In nucleotides, the CDR3 is TGTGCCAGCAGTGCTGCAGTAACAGGCCGAGATACGCAGTATTTT. Amino acid sequence: CASSAAVTGRDTQYF.

The chain uses TRBV2 and TRBJ1-2; D might be TRBD1 (5 bases). CDR1 is SNHLY, CDR2 FYNNEI, per germline. The ends were cut back, 3 bases at V and 5 bases at J, with 13 bases in the middle. The CDR3 is 14 amino acids. CDR3 sequence (DNA): TGTGCCAGCAGTGACCGGGGGATCAGTTATGGCTACACCTTC. Encoded protein: CASSDRGISYGYTF.

The chain joins TRBV11-3 to TRBJ1-3; D uncertain. The ends were cut back, 5 bases at V and 0 bases at J, with 8 bases in the middle. The CDR3 length is 14 residues. Germline V lookup: CDR1 SGHNT, CDR2 YENEEA. The CDR3 DNA reads TGTGCCAGCAGCGACGGGTCCTCTGGAAACACCATATATTTT. This encodes CASSDGSSGNTIYF. The variable domain in full, with the rest retrieved from reference TRBV11-3 and TRBJ1-3, is EAGVVQSPRYKIIEKKQPVAFWCNPISGHNTLYWYLQNLGQGPELLIRYENEEAVDDSQLPKDRFSAERLKGVDSTLKIQPAELGDSAVYLCASSDGSSGNTIYFGEGSWLTVV.

CDR3 in amino acids: CASSPRTGKQLDEQFF. The CDR3 nucleotides read TGTGCCAGCAGTCCCCGGACAGGGAAGCAGCTGGATGAGCAGTTCTTC. The V and J genes are TRBV27 and TRBJ2-1; TRBD1 matches at 8 bases. The CDR3 contains 16 residues. CDR1 MNHEY and CDR2 SMNVEV come from the germline V gene (reference sequence). The V segment lost 5 bases and the J segment 8 bases; nucleotides outside the gene matches: 14.

V is TRBV2 and J is TRBJ2-2, with TRBD2 identical over 10 bases. Losses at the gene ends were 5 bases for V and 4 bases for J; bases not matched to a gene: 4. CDR1 and CDR2 from the germline V gene are SNHLY and FYNNEI. The CDR3 loop spans 15 amino acids. The CDR3 protein is CASSTLAGFTGELFF. The DNA for the CDR3 is TGTGCCAGCAGTACACTAGCGGGGTTCACCGGGGAGCTGTTTTTT. Full variable domain (remainder filled in from reference TRBV2 and TRBJ2-2): EPEVTQTPSHQVTQMGQEVILRCVPISNHLYFYWYRQILGQKVEFLVSFYNNEISEKSEIFDDQFSVERPDGSNFTLKIRSTKLEDSAMYFCASSTLAGFTGELFFGEGSRLTVL.

The chain carries TRBV2 and TRBJ2-1, with 7 nucleotides matching TRBD2. Germline V lookup: CDR1 SNHLY, CDR2 FYNNEI. The CDR3 consists of 15 residues. V dropped 6 bases and J dropped 0; count of bases not matched to a gene: 5. The CDR3 DNA reads TGTGCCAGCAGAATGAGCGGGGTCTCCTACAATGAGCAGTTCTTC. It is translated as CASRMSGVSYNEQFF.

The rearrangement links TRBV30 to TRBJ1-4; no definite D call. The germline V gene encodes CDR1 GTSNPN and CDR2 SVGIG (reference sequence). The CDR3 contains 11 residues. V was shortened by 4 bases and J by 4 bases, with 4 bases between the two germline ends. CDR3: CAWTSNEKLFF. CDR3 coding DNA: TGTGCCTGGACCAGTAATGAAAAACTGTTTTTT.

V and J are TRBV11-3 and TRBJ2-7, with D perhaps TRBD1 (5 bases). Germline V gene data show CDR1 as SGHNT and CDR2 as YENEEA. This CDR3 spans 13 amino acids. V lost 2 bases to trimming and J lost 0 bases, with 5 bases between them. CDR3 sequence (DNA): TGTGCCAGCAGCTTACAGGGCTCCTACGAGCAGTACTTC. It encodes CASSLQGSYEQYF.

In its sample, this clone was seen once. The rearrangement links TRBV4-1 to TRBJ1-1; a weak D match, TRBD1 (6 bases). The CDR3 is made up of 15 amino acids. Germline values: CDR1 MGHRA, CDR2 YSYEKL. V dropped 5 bases and J dropped 0 bases, with 13 bases sitting between them. The DNA for the CDR3 is TGCGCCAGCAGCAAAGTGGACAGAATGAACACTGAAGCTTTCTTT. As protein: CASSKVDRMNTEAFF.

The chain has TRBV12-3 or TRBV12-4 and TRBJ1-1; 9 bases align to TRBD1. The CDR3 spans 13 residues. V shed 6 bases, J shed 4 bases, and the junction held 3 bases outside the gene matches. The CDR3: CASRGDRATEAFF. The CDR3 nucleotides are TGTGCCAGCAGGGGGGACAGGGCCACTGAAGCTTTCTTT.

V usage is TRBV4-3 and J usage is TRBJ2-3, with 15 bases fitting TRBD2. The CDR3 spans 18 residues. Germline values: CDR1 LGHNA, CDR2 YSLEER. J was trimmed by 0 bases and V by 4 bases; bases with no gene match: 5. CDR3 coding DNA: TGCGCCAGCAGCCCGGGACTAGCGGGGGGTAGAAGCACAGATACGCAGTATTTT. Encoded protein: CASSPGLAGGRSTDTQYF.